The present T cell receptor (beta chain) was sequenced within a study of response to subunit inactivated influenza vaccine. V lost 6 bases, J lost 1 base, and 14 bases lay in between. The CDR3 runs to 15 residues. TCRdb fed the RT-PCR reads into MiXCR, producing one record per CDR3 protein. Of 450,000 to 600,000 distinct CDR3 sequences in the sample, around 7.9% are singletons; the top ten hold about 12%. The sequence derives from a man aged 50 to 69 who received an inactivated influenza vaccine. J is TRBJ2-3 and V is TRBV12-3 or TRBV12-4; D is possibly TRBD2 (7 bases). This material consisted of PBMCs from blood, taken less than 25 months after vaccination. For the CDR3, the DNA is TGTGCCAGCAGCCCCGGGGGGCGAGGCACAGATACGCAGTATTTT. This gives the protein CASSPGGRGTDTQYF.